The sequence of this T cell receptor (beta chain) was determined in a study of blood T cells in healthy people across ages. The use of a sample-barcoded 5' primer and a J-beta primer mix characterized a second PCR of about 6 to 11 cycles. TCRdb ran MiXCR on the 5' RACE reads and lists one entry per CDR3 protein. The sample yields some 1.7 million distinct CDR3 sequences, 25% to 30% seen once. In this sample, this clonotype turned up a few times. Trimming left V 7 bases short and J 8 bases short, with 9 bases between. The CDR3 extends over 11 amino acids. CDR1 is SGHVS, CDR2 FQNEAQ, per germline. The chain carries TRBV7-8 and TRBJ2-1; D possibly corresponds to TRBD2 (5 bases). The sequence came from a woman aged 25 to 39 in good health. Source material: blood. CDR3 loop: CASNNGDEQFF. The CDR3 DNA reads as TGTGCCAGCAATAACGGGGATGAGCAGTTCTTC.